This TCR beta chain was observed in a study of T cell responses to AZD1222 COVID-19 vaccine. Study findings and constraints: Among vaccine-associated CD4 TCRs, coverage spanned spike, with dominance at 160-218 and 743-854. Donors in the cohort were predominantly white British and more often female, and clonal diversity was possibly underestimated. Seropositive status at baseline applied to only a handful of AZD1222 recipients. The reported proportion of spike-specific TCRs targeting unmutated variant regions was nearly half.

TCRdb's copy holds only in-frame clones and misses some; the assay was immunoSEQ multiplex PCR. The data contain approximately 120,000 clones, around 90% of them singletons. As for this clone: The target antigen is unknown.

V lost 6 bases, J lost 10 bases, and 13 bases lay in between. Germline V CDR1 and CDR2: ENHRY, SYGVKD. This CDR3 contains 12 residues. The J gene is TRBJ2-1, the V gene TRBV10-3, with unresolved D. This specimen consisted of peripheral blood, obtained 28 days after the second AZD1222 dose. The origin of this receptor is an adult who received the AZD1222 COVID-19 vaccine. The DNA of the CDR3 is TGTGCCATCAGCGGACCAGCCGGGGAGCAGTTCTTC. It codes for CAISGPAGEQFF.